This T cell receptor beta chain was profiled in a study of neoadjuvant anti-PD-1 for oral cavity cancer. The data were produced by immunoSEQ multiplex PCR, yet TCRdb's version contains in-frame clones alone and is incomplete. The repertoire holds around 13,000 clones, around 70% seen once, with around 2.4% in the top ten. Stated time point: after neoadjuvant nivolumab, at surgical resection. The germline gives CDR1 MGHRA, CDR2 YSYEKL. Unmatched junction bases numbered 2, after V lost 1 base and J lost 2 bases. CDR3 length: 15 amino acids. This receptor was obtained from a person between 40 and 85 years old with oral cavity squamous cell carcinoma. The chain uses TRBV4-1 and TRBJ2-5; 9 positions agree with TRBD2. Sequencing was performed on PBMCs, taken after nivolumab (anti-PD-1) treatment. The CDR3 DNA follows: TGCGCCAGCAGCCAAGCAGCGGGGGGACAAGAGACCCAGTACTTC. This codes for CASSQAAGGQETQYF.